The entry below gives a single T cell receptor beta chain sequence along with its context. It has no known antigen specificity. One base away there is no much larger clone; base qualities are not given. These data are taken from a study of graft-versus-host responses after intestinal transplantation listed by TCRdb under 2021. The study in broad terms: Recipients received multivisceral, liver-intestinal, or isolated intestinal transplants. Every recipient was given anti-thymocyte globulin induction, followed by around three years of maintenance tacrolimus and steroids. After intestinal transplantation, graft-versus-host and host-versus-graft alloreactive T cell clones were followed in the graft, circulation and bone marrow using bulk TCR-beta CDR3 sequencing. Alloreactive clones were identified by sequencing pre-transplant mixed lymphocyte reaction products and comparing them with unstimulated pre-transplant donor and recipient T cells. Of the roughly 24 intestinal transplant recipients enrolled in the cohort, one of whom was a retransplant, a few patients without pretransplant specimens were excluded. Donor T cell macrochimerism was defined as a peak of at least 4% donor T cells among recipient peripheral blood mononuclear cells. Rather than being sequenced by the commercial service, samples from three later patients were sequenced in-house on an Illumina MiSeq and processed with MiXCR. General conclusions and limits of the study: The conclusions were limited by the relatively low number and heterogeneity of the intestinal transplant patients. GvH clones turned up in recipient bone marrow, with some appearing earlier in ileal mucosa or blood, a pattern consistent with an intestinal mucosal origin. Early after transplant, peak levels of circulating GvH clones were associated with declines in HvG clones. Patients with donor T cell macrochimerism had high GvH to HvG T cell clonal ratios in their allografts.

Libraries were built with the immunoSEQ multiplex PCR assay. In most patients, genomic DNA was isolated using the Qiagen DNeasy Blood and Tissue Kit and sent frozen to Adaptive Biotechnologies for TCR sequencing. Adaptive Biotechnologies carried out high-throughput TCR-beta CDR3 sequencing of genomic DNA for most patients. The published analysis was carried out like this. TCR sequencing data were retrieved from Adaptive's ImmunoSEQ software for more than 15 patients, whereas three other patients were processed with MiXCR and VDJtools. To correct CD4 versus CD8 sorting errors, any sequence found in both subsets at a frequency ratio below 5:1 was removed. Because the origin of CDR3 nucleotide sequences shared between donor and recipient could not be assigned, those sequences were removed. To be classed as alloreactive, a clone needed at least 2-fold expansion over unstimulated cells and a minimum CFSE-low frequency of 0.002% (template counts) or 0.001% (read counts). Clones detected in sequenced pre-transplant spleen, lymph node, or MLR CFSE-low populations of the donor or recipient were defined as mappable. Cumulative frequency of alloreactive clones was calculated as a percentage of all sequences weighted by copy number. Imported from immuneACCESS, the table was reduced by TCRdb to in-frame sequences with V and J called. These copies leave out some clones; in studies compared against another copy, an unresolved V gene accounts for under half, and the cause of the remainder is not known. The D gene and trimming were derived from the DNA, and the V and J assignments and clone size from that table. Here the sample has under 100,000 clones; less than 95% occur a single time. Approximately 0.4% of the sample goes to the ten largest clones.

From V the trimming removes 4 bases and from J it removes 2 bases, while the gene matches leave 4 bases of the junction unaccounted for. The germline V gene yields MGHRA for CDR1 and YSYEKL for CDR2. Taken from cysteine to phenylalanine, the CDR3 has 14 residues. Here the CDR3 DNA is all that survives: 42 bases in frame from base 1. The time point label of this sample denotes: cells obtained before transplantation from donor or recipient. CD3+CD4+ and CD3+CD8+ populations were FACS-sorted from unstimulated pre-transplant donor and recipient cells taken from spleen or lymph nodes. This chain is built from TRBV4-1 and TRBJ2-7, and TRBD1 aligns with 8 junction nucleotides. This receptor was taken from a human donor who was the organ donor for an intestinal transplant. This specimen was unstimulated CD8+ T cells sorted from spleen or lymph node cells, taken before transplant. The sequence in DNA is TGCGCCAGCAGCCCAGTACAGGGGGCCTACGAGCAGTACTTC. Its translation is CASSPVQGAYEQYF.